The 26 T cell receptor beta chains below were found in one sample sequenced in a study of radiotherapy plus CTLA-4 blockade in lung cancer. The assay was immunoSEQ multiplex PCR, and TCRdb's table has in-frame clones only and misses some. Of around 44,000 clones detected, approximately 71% appear once; the ten largest clones hold approximately 2.5%. Sample: peripheral blood, taken from a patient treated with radiotherapy plus ipilimumab. The receptors originated from a human donor with non-small cell lung cancer whose response to radiotherapy plus ipilimumab could not be evaluated.

This clone was recorded a few times. The chain links TRBV6-4 to TRBJ1-4; D not resolved. Germline loops: CDR1 MRHNA, CDR2 SNTAGT. The CDR3 sequence is 14 residues long. V lost 4 bases and J lost 6, with 12 bases in between. As DNA, the CDR3 is TGTGCCAGCAGTGTGGATGCGGGCTATGAAAAACTGTTTTTT. It is translated as CASSVDAGYEKLFF.

This clone was picked up a small number of times. The chain links TRBV4-2 to TRBJ2-7; the D gene is possibly TRBD2 (5 bases). Trimming removed 0 bases from V and 6 bases from J, with 21 bases in between. The CDR3 runs to 17 residues. Looked up from germline, CDR1 is LGHNA and CDR2 is YNFKEQ. The CDR3 DNA reads TGTGCCAGCAGCCAAGATCTGAGGGTGGCGGCTGGGTCCGAGCAGTACTTC. It yields the protein CASSQDLRVAAGSEQYF.

This clone was seen more than once but under ten times. The chain employs TRBV7-2 and TRBJ2-7, with TRBD2 identical over 12 bases. This CDR3 has 15 residues. Germline V CDR1 and CDR2: SGHTA, FQGNSA. The J segment lost 5 bases and the V segment lost 5 bases, leaving 7 bases of the junction unmatched. The CDR3 bases are TGTGCCAGCAGCCCCCTAGCGGGAGGGTTCAACGAGCAGTACTTC. It is translated as CASSPLAGGFNEQYF.

The J gene is TRBJ1-2, the V gene TRBV5-1; D gene unclear. The germline V gene has CDR1 SGHRS and CDR2 YFSETQ. The CDR3 has 14 residues. The V gene lost 0 bases and the J gene lost 6 bases, with 12 bases spanning the gap. CDR3 nucleotide sequence: TGCGCCAGCAGCTTGGCCGGGGTGGTTAATGGCTACACCTTC. Amino acid sequence: CASSLAGVVNGYTF.

As DNA, the CDR3 is TGCGCCAGCAGCCATCCACAGGGGGCTCAGCCCCAGCATTTT. Translation gives CASSHPQGAQPQHF. V and J are TRBV4-1 and TRBJ1-5; 9 bases map to TRBD1. Unmatched junction bases numbered 3, after V lost 3 bases and J lost 6 bases. There are 14 residues in the CDR3. The germline gives CDR1 MGHRA, CDR2 YSYEKL.

CDR3 nucleotide sequence: TGCGCCAGCAGCCAAGAGACGGGAAACTATGGCTACACCTTC. Its translation: CASSQETGNYGYTF. The V call is TRBV4-3, the J call TRBJ1-2; D unclear. The CDR3 has 14 amino acids. The germline V and J ends were trimmed by 0 bases and 2 bases, with 7 bases remaining between them. Germline loops: CDR1 LGHNA, CDR2 YSLEER.

V and J are TRBV7-3 and TRBJ2-1; TRBD2 might be the D (6 bases). V was trimmed by 5 bases and J by 14 bases, leaving 16 bases between them. This CDR3 spans 12 amino acids. Germline CDR1 and CDR2: SGHTA and FQGTGA. CDR3 nucleotide sequence: TGTGCCAGCAGCCCCCTGGAGGGCCAAAAGTTCTTC. Translation gives CASSPLEGQKFF.

This clone was detected a few times. The chain combines TRBV6-6 with TRBJ1-4; 7 bases are shared with TRBD1. This CDR3 is 11 amino acids long. Germline V gene data show CDR1 as MNHNY and CDR2 as SVGAGI (reference sequence). Trimming removed 5 bases from V and 13 bases from J; junction bases left unmatched: 4. For the CDR3, the DNA is TGTGCCAGCAGTCAGGGACAGAGACTGTTTTTT. It codes for CASSQGQRLFF.

CDR3 coding DNA: TGTGCCAGCAGCCAGGTCGGGGCGGGATATGGCTACACCTTC. Its translation: CASSQVGAGYGYTF. The chain uses TRBV7-2 and TRBJ1-2, with a weak D call TRBD1 (5 bases). Germline assignment: CDR1 SGHTA and CDR2 FQGNSA. V was pared by 5 bases and J by 5 bases, with 15 bases between. The CDR3 has 14 residues.

The CDR3 DNA follows: TGTGCCAGTAGTCCCCCCGCAGACAGGGGGAACACTGAAGCTTTCTTT. Protein sequence: CASSPPADRGNTEAFF. The V and J genes are TRBV19 and TRBJ1-1, with TRBD1 identical over 8 bases. V was pared by 5 bases and J by 1 base, with 9 bases of the junction left unmatched. CDR1 LNHDA and CDR2 SQIVND come from the germline V gene (reference sequence). The CDR3 totals 16 residues.

This sequence joins TRBV7-8 and TRBJ2-7; maybe TRBD2 (6 bases). V lost 5 bases and J lost 5, with 16 bases in between. This CDR3 comprises 14 residues. Germline CDR1 SGHVS, CDR2 FQNEAQ. The CDR3 DNA follows: TGTGCCAGCAGCGCCGTCCGGGGGACGCACGAGCAGTACTTC. It yields the protein CASSAVRGTHEQYF.

The V gene is TRBV4-1, the J gene TRBJ2-3, with TRBD2 as a possible D gene (5 bases). The CDR3 extends over 14 amino acids. Germline loops: CDR1 MGHRA, CDR2 YSYEKL. Between the trimmed V and J ends, which lost 4 bases and 1 base, there was a span of 9 bases. CDR3 sequence: CASSRAEGTDTQYF. The CDR3 nucleotides read TGCGCCAGCAGCCGCGCGGAGGGCACAGATACGCAGTATTTT.

The chain links TRBV2 to TRBJ2-7, with 7 bases aligning to TRBD2. The CDR3 consists of 13 residues. Unmatched junction bases numbered 10, after V lost 11 bases and J lost 3 bases. CDR1 is SNHLY, CDR2 FYNNEI, per germline. The CDR3 sequence is CAGSGTGGYEQYF. CDR3 nucleotides: TGTGCCGGGTCAGGGACGGGGGGCTACGAGCAGTACTTC.

The rearrangement uses TRBV1 and TRBJ2-7; the tabulated D call, TRBD2, remains unverified against the DNA. TRBV1 is deemed a pseudogene. CDR3 length: 13 amino acids. The CDR3 loop reads CTKQGGLPYEQYF. CDR3 nucleotides: TGCACAAAGCAGGGCGGACTACCCTACGAGCAGTACTTC.

The sample holds a few counts of this clone. V is TRBV7-2 and J is TRBJ2-6; D gene ambiguous. In germline, CDR1 is SGHTA, CDR2 FQGNSA. This CDR3 is built from 15 residues. V was clipped by 3 bases and J by 0 bases, with 6 bases between them. CDR3 sequence: CASSLATSGANVLTF. As DNA, the CDR3 is TGTGCCAGCAGCTTGGCAACCTCTGGGGCCAACGTCCTGACTTTC.

The chain has TRBV19 and TRBJ2-1, with 10 positions matching TRBD2. The CDR3 loop spans 15 amino acids. Germline loops: CDR1 LNHDA, CDR2 SQIVND (reference sequence). The V and J ends lost 5 bases and 6 bases, in that order; junction bases with no gene match: 7. The CDR3 loop reads CASSPSGGASNEQFF. CDR3 in DNA: TGTGCCAGTAGTCCCAGCGGGGGGGCGAGCAATGAGCAGTTCTTC.

V and J are TRBV7-2 and TRBJ1-2; D is undetermined. With 7 bases removed from V and 5 bases from J, the gap between germline ends came to 17 bases. The CDR3 contains 14 residues. Looked up from germline, CDR1 is SGHTA and CDR2 is FQGNSA. The CDR3 sequence is CASTFSGGYYGYTF. As DNA, the CDR3 is TGTGCCAGCACCTTCTCCGGCGGCTATTATGGCTACACCTTC.

The chain uses TRBV5-1 and TRBJ2-1; TRBD2 matches at 12 bases. V gave up 4 bases and J gave up 3 bases; unmatched junction bases: 2. There are 15 residues in the CDR3. CDR1 is SGHRS and CDR2 is YFSETQ in the germline V gene. CDR3 coding DNA: TGCGCCAGCAGCAAACTAGCGGGGGGCTACAATGAGCAGTTCTTC. Encoded protein: CASSKLAGGYNEQFF.

The J gene is TRBJ2-7, the V gene TRBV7-8; TRBD2 matches 7 bases. The CDR3 length is 16 residues. V gave up 2 bases and J gave up 2 bases; unmatched junction bases: 9. CDR1 is SGHVS, CDR2 FQNEAQ, per germline. The CDR3 sequence: CASSLNSASGTYEQYF. DNA of the CDR3: TGTGCCAGCAGCTTAAATTCTGCTAGCGGTACCTACGAGCAGTACTTC.

This clone was found once. The chain carries TRBV9 and TRBJ2-1; 9 nucleotides align to TRBD2. Trimming took 3 bases from V and 10 from J; bases not matched to a gene: 11. Germline V gene lookup returns CDR1 SGDLS and CDR2 YYNGEE. This CDR3 has 15 amino acids. The CDR3 DNA reads TGTGCCAGCAGCGAGTGGGGTATAGCGGGGGAGGAGCAGTTCTTC. Amino acids: CASSEWGIAGEEQFF.

With regard to this clone: Compared with germline, one end of the junction differs, possibly owing to a read error. The chain couples TRBV5-1 to TRBJ1-3, with TRBD1 matching over 8 bases. Germline-derived CDR1 and CDR2 are SGHRS and YFSETQ. CDR3 length equals 17 residues. The CDR3 reads CASSLVSGGASGNTVYF. CDR3 in DNA: TGCGCCAGCAGCTTAGTTTCAGGGGGCGCCTCTGGAAACACCGTATATTTT.

The chain couples TRBV7-2 to TRBJ1-1, with D unresolved. Germline assignment: CDR1 SGHTA and CDR2 FQGNSA. The CDR3 is made up of 15 amino acids. V was cut by 5 bases and J by 0 bases, with 13 bases left in between. This CDR3 is CASSLTVPMNTEAFF. The CDR3 DNA reads as TGTGCCAGCAGCCTAACAGTGCCTATGAACACTGAAGCTTTCTTT. The whole variable domain, remainder taken from reference TRBV7-2 and TRBJ1-1, is GAGVSQSPSNKVTEKGKDVELRCDPISGHTALYWYRQSLGQGLEFLIYFQGNSAPDKSGLPSDRFSAERTGGSVSTLTIQRTQQEDSAVYLCASSLTVPMNTEAFFGQGTRLTVV.

The chain couples TRBV28 to TRBJ2-7; D not certain. Germline loops: CDR1 MDHEN, CDR2 SYDVKM. CDR3 length: 14 amino acids. V gave up 5 bases and J gave up 0 bases, with 11 bases separating them. This chain's CDR3 is CASSTLESSYEQYF. For the CDR3, the DNA is TGTGCCAGCAGTACCCTAGAGAGCTCCTACGAGCAGTACTTC.

This clone was seen more than once but under ten times. The V call is TRBV5-4, the J call TRBJ1-2, with unresolved D. V was cut by 3 bases and J by 8 bases, with 20 bases left in between. This CDR3 has 15 residues. Germline-derived CDR1 and CDR2 are SGHNT and YYREEE (reference sequence). The DNA of the CDR3 is TGTGCCAGCAGCTCCTTAGCTCTGGGCCCGGGGGGCTACACCTTC. The encoded protein is CASSSLALGPGGYTF.

This clone has just one count. V gene TRBV30 combines with J gene TRBJ1-4; D not certain. Germline CDR1 GTSNPN, CDR2 SVGIG (reference sequence). The CDR3 totals 13 residues. The V gene lost 2 bases and the J gene lost 0 bases, with 4 bases spanning the gap. The CDR3 spells CAWSWPTNEKLFF. The CDR3 DNA reads as TGTGCCTGGAGTTGGCCAACTAATGAAAAACTGTTTTTT.

The chain couples TRBV5-1 to TRBJ2-7; 10 positions match TRBD2. This CDR3 has 14 amino acids. Germline CDR1 is SGHRS and CDR2 is YFSETQ. With 7 bases clipped from V and 2 bases from J, the junction kept 6 bases outside the gene matches. CDR3 in DNA: TGCGCCAGCGGCTCGGGACTAGCGCCCTACGAGCAGTACTTC. This encodes CASGSGLAPYEQYF.